The TCR beta chain described here comes from a study of T cells after yellow fever vaccination. This clonotype occurred a few times. V was trimmed by 0 bases and J by 7 bases, leaving 16 bases between them. This CDR3 spans 15 amino acids. Germline V CDR1 and CDR2: SGDLS, YYNGEE. UMIs were added to TCR cDNA along with a universal primer site when it was made by 5'RACE template switching. Using its own MiXCR run on the 5' RACE reads, TCRdb lists one record per CDR3 protein. The repertoire consists of around 300,000 distinct CDR3 sequences, with about 4% occurring once and the leading ten covering 20% to 25%.

The chain links TRBV9 to TRBJ2-5, with D uncertain. The material was PBMCs, obtained 5 days after the yellow fever booster vaccination. This receptor was taken from a man younger than 35 who received the YFV17D yellow fever vaccine. CDR3 amino acids: CASSVEVNQMGTQYF. Written as DNA, the CDR3 is TGTGCCAGCAGCGTAGAAGTCAACCAAATGGGGACCCAGTACTTC.